The rows below give T cell receptor beta chains drawn from one sample of a study of blood T cell repertoires in COVID-19. Profiled with immunoSEQ multiplex PCR; TCRdb holds only in-frame clones, not every one. The sample records some 250,000 clones, 70% to 85% being singletons. Sequenced input: PBMCs or T cells enriched from blood (not recorded which). Source of these receptors: a man aged 40-49 years who had recovered from COVID-19. The CDR3 runs from the conserved cysteine through the conserved F or W. A D gene is named only where the DNA matches it firmly. Rows give clone size only sometimes, using once, few, many, or a class for an expanded clone.

>TRBV6-2/TRBV6-3|NA|TRBJ1-4|NA
TGTGCCAGCAGTTACCGAGGACTCAATGAAAAACTGTTTTTT
CASSYRGLNEKLFF
>TRBV28|once|TRBJ1-5|NA
TGTGCCAGCAGTTCCAGGGTTTTATCCCAGCATTTT
CASSSRVLSQHF
>TRBV28|NA|TRBJ1-3|TRBD1
TGTGCCAGCGGTGGGACAGGGGGTAGCTCTGGAAACACCATATATTTT
CASGGTGGSSGNTIYF
>TRBV9|NA|TRBJ2-2|TRBD2
TGTGCCAGCAGCCTACGACTAGCGGGGGCGCTTGCGAACACCGGGGAGCTGTTTTTT
CASSLRLAGALANTGELFF
>TRBV7-3|NA|TRBJ2-2|NA
TGTGCCAGCAGTCAGGGGCTCGGGGAGCTGTTTTTT
CASSQGLGELFF
>TRBV2|many|TRBJ2-5|TRBD2
TGTGCCAGCAGTCCCACTCTAGCGGGAGGCCTCCAGTACTTC
CASSPTLAGGLQYF
>TRBV7-2|NA|TRBJ2-1|TRBD1
TGTGCCAGCAGCCCCAGACAGGGCGTGTACAATGAGCAGTTCTTC
CASSPRQGVYNEQFF
>TRBV10-3|few|TRBJ2-5|TRBD2
TGTGCCATCAGAGGGGGACTAGGATTGGCAAAGACCCAGTACTTC
CAIRGGLGLAKTQYF
>TRBV27|few|TRBJ1-2|TRBD1
TGTGCCAGCAGTCCAACAGGGACAGGGGGTAACTATGGCTACACCTTC
CASSPTGTGGNYGYTF
>TRBV4-1|NA|TRBJ2-1|TRBD2
TGCGCCAGCAGCCAAGAGGGACTAGCGGGAAACAATGAGCAGTTCTTC
CASSQEGLAGNNEQFF
>TRBV13|once|TRBJ1-1|NA
TGTGCCAGCAGCTTAGGGGCGGGGAACACTGAAGCTTTCTTT
CASSLGAGNTEAFF
>TRBV9|NA|TRBJ1-6|TRBD1
TGTGCCAGCAGCGTAGGGGTTGGACCGCAGGGGGGCAGGGTAAATTCACCCCTCCACTTT
CASSVGVGPQGGRVNSPLHF
>TRBV29-1|NA|TRBJ2-5|NA
TGCAGCGTTGAAAAGACATGGATGGAGACCCAGTACTTC
CSVEKTWMETQYF
>TRBV5-4|NA|TRBJ2-3|NA
TGTGCCAGCAGCTTGGAGCAGGTTAGCACAGATACGCAGTATTTT
CASSLEQVSTDTQYF
>TRBV7-2|NA|TRBJ2-2|TRBD1
TGTGCCAACCGGGACAGGGTGACCGGGGAGCTGTTTTTT
CANRDRVTGELFF
>TRBV18|once|TRBJ2-3|TRBD2
TGTGCCAGCTCACCCCTGGGGGGGAGCACAGATACGCAGTATTTT
CASSPLGGSTDTQYF
>TRBV18|once|TRBJ2-5|NA
TGTGCCAGCTCACGTCAGGGAGAGACCCAGTACTTC
CASSRQGETQYF
>TRBV30|NA|TRBJ2-2|NA
TGTGCCTGGAGTGTACGGGGATCCGGGGAGCTGTTTTTT
CAWSVRGSGELFF
>TRBV9|NA|TRBJ2-6|NA
TGTGCCAGCGGGGGGGCTTCTGGGGCCAACGTCCTGACTTTC
CASGGASGANVLTF
>TRBV28|few|TRBJ2-3|TRBD2
TGTGCCAGCAGTTTTGTAGCGGGTTTCGGGACAGATACGCAGTATTTT
CASSFVAGFGTDTQYF
>TRBV11-1|NA|TRBJ2-2|TRBD2
TGTGCCAGCAGCTTCGGCGGGGGGACCGGGGAGCTGTTTTTT
CASSFGGGTGELFF
>TRBV7-2|NA|TRBJ1-1|TRBD1
TGTGCCAGCAGCTACAGGACAGGGATAATGAACACTGAAGCTTTCTTT
CASSYRTGIMNTEAFF
>TRBV3-1/TRBV3-2|NA|TRBJ1-4|NA
TGTGCCAGCAGCCTTAATTCAAAACTGTTTTTT
CASSLNSKLFF
>TRBV27|NA|TRBJ2-3|TRBD2
TGTGCCAGCAGGGGGACTAGCGGGGAAGGGGCGCAGTATTTT
CASRGTSGEGAQYF
>TRBV7-9|NA|TRBJ2-3|TRBD2
TGTGCCAGCAGCTCCCAAGGACTAGCGTTCTATACGCAGTATTTT
CASSSQGLAFYTQYF
>TRBV21-1|few|TRBJ1-5|NA
TGTGCCAGCAGCCAGGACAGGGAGGGGTGCAATCAGCCCCAGCATTTT
CASSQDREGCNQPQHF
>TRBV7-9|NA|TRBJ2-4|NA
TGTGCCGGATTTGACGCGGGGTCAGCCAAAAACATTCAGTACTTC
CAGFDAGSAKNIQYF
>TRBV4-3|NA|TRBJ1-2|NA
TGCGCCAGCAGCGTAAGGGGGGGGAACTATGGCTACACCTTC
CASSVRGGNYGYTF
>TRBV12-3/TRBV12-4|few|TRBJ2-2|NA
TGTGCCAGCCAAAATACCGGGGAGCTGTTTTTT
CASQNTGELFF
>TRBV7-2|NA|TRBJ1-1|NA
TGTGCCAGCAGCTTAGGTTGGGCCAACCCTTTCTTT
CASSLGWANPFF
>TRBV28|NA|TRBJ2-5|TRBD2
TGTGCCAGCAGTGCATTAACTAGCGGGGGGGCTCGTTACTTAGAGACCCAGTACTTC
CASSALTSGGARYLETQYF
>TRBV7-3|once|TRBJ1-1|NA
TGTGCCAGCGGCGTAGGGGGGAACACTGAAGCTTTCTTT
CASGVGGNTEAFF
>TRBV29-1|NA|TRBJ1-4|TRBD1
TGCAGCGTTGAGGAACAGGGGGCGGGTGAAAAACTGTTTTTT
CSVEEQGAGEKLFF
>TRBV4-3|NA|TRBJ1-6|NA
TGCGCCAGCAGCCAAGACTCCGATAATTCACCCCTCCACTTT
CASSQDSDNSPLHF
>TRBV11-2|NA|TRBJ2-2|TRBD2
TGTGCCAGCAGTCCAGGGGGACTAGCGGGAGGTACCGGGGAGCTGTTTTTT
CASSPGGLAGGTGELFF
>TRBV14|NA|TRBJ1-4|TRBD1
TGTGCCAGCAGCCAAAATACAGGGGGCGGTGAAAAACTGTTTTTT
CASSQNTGGGEKLFF
>TRBV11-2|NA|TRBJ1-3|NA
TGTGCCAGCAGATATAGCGTCTTTGGGGGGAGCTCTGGAAACACCATATATTTT
CASRYSVFGGSSGNTIYF
>TRBV19|NA|TRBJ1-6|NA
TGTGCCAGTAGCCCCTCTGTGAATTCACCCCTCCACTTT
CASSPSVNSPLHF
>TRBV27|NA|TRBJ1-5|NA
TGTGCCAGCATGCCAGGGGCCCTAGGGCCCCAGCATTTT
CASMPGALGPQHF
>TRBV2|NA|TRBJ2-7|TRBD2
TGTGCCAGCAGGGGACTAGCGGGAGAAACGTACTTC
CASRGLAGETYF
>TRBV7-8|NA|TRBJ1-5|TRBD1
TGTGCCAGCAGCTTAGTAGAGGGGGCTAGTCAGCCCCAGCATTTT
CASSLVEGASQPQHF
>TRBV7-2|few|TRBJ1-1|TRBD1
TGTGCCAGCAGCCTTACCAGGGGGCTTACTGAAGCTTTCTTT
CASSLTRGLTEAFF
>TRBV13|NA|TRBJ1-6|NA
TGTGCCAGCAGCTTAGAGGCAGGTGTGGCCCTCCACTTT
CASSLEAGVALHF
>TRBV28|NA|TRBJ1-5|NA
TGTGCCAGCAGTTTATATCCAGGGGACGTGGTAAAAGGCAATCAGCCCCAGCATTTT
CASSLYPGDVVKGNQPQHF
>TRBV20-1|NA|TRBJ1-2|NA
TGCAGTGCTAGTGATCTGGCCAGGGGAAACTATGGCTACACCTTC
CSASDLARGNYGYTF
>TRBV5-4|once|TRBJ1-5|NA
TGTGCCAGCAGCTTCTACGGTCAGCCCCAGCATTTT
CASSFYGQPQHF
>TRBV5-1|NA|TRBJ2-6|NA
TGCGCCAGTTACAGGGACTCTGGGGCCAACGTCCTGACTTTC
CASYRDSGANVLTF
>TRBV29-1|few|TRBJ2-1|NA
TGCAGCGTTGCGGGAAGCTCCTACAATGAGCAGTTCTTC
CSVAGSSYNEQFF
>TRBV5-6|NA|TRBJ2-7|TRBD1
TGTGCCAGCAGCTCGAGGGACAGGGGTGGGTACGAGCAGTACTTC
CASSSRDRGGYEQYF
>TRBV3-1/TRBV3-2|NA|TRBJ2-1|NA
TGTGCCAGCAGCCAAGGGCCCGTGAGGGATGAGCAGTTCTTC
CASSQGPVRDEQFF
>TRBV6-4|NA|TRBJ2-1|TRBD1
TGTGCCAGCAGGAAGTCCCAACAGGGGCATGAGCAGTTCTTC
CASRKSQQGHEQFF
>TRBV9|few|TRBJ2-2|TRBD2
TGTGCCAGCAGCGTAGCGATTAGTGGGACTAGAGGTGCCGGGGAGCTGTTTTTT
CASSVAISGTRGAGELFF
>TRBV24-1|NA|TRBJ1-4|TRBD1
TGTGCCACAAGGGACAGGGGTACTGAAAAACTGTTTTTT
CATRDRGTEKLFF